This TCR beta chain derives from a study of prognosis after radiotherapy for stage I lung cancer. General study points: A fall in unique TCR clone counts followed stereotactic body radiation therapy, with medians of around 10,000 versus 6,900.

Germline CDR1 and CDR2: WSHSY and SAAADI. V was pared by 6 bases and J by 0 bases, with 6 bases between. The CDR3 spans 14 residues. Imaging by CT and PET/CT found every patient node-negative, and no patient had prior chemotherapy, radiotherapy or other malignancies. At least ten counts were recorded for this clonotype. Its antigen is unidentified. Two-round multiplex PCR on genomic DNA was the method by which TCR beta CDR3 was amplified. Primers targeting each individual TRBV and TRBJ gene were applied in first-round PCR. Each CDR3 protein gets one entry after TCRdb re-called the multiplex PCR reads with MiXCR. Counted here are about 18,000 distinct CDR3 sequences, around three fifths occurring once; the ten biggest clones make up around 29%.

The starting material was PBMCs, obtained before or after stereotactic body radiation therapy (not recorded which). The sequence was collected from a donor aged 50 or older with non-small cell lung cancer. The chain is built from TRBV10-2 and TRBJ1-6, with D tentatively TRBD1 (6 bases). This chain's CDR3 is CASRGGSYNSPLHF. CDR3 in DNA: TGCGCCAGCAGAGGGGGCTCCTATAATTCACCCCTCCACTTT.